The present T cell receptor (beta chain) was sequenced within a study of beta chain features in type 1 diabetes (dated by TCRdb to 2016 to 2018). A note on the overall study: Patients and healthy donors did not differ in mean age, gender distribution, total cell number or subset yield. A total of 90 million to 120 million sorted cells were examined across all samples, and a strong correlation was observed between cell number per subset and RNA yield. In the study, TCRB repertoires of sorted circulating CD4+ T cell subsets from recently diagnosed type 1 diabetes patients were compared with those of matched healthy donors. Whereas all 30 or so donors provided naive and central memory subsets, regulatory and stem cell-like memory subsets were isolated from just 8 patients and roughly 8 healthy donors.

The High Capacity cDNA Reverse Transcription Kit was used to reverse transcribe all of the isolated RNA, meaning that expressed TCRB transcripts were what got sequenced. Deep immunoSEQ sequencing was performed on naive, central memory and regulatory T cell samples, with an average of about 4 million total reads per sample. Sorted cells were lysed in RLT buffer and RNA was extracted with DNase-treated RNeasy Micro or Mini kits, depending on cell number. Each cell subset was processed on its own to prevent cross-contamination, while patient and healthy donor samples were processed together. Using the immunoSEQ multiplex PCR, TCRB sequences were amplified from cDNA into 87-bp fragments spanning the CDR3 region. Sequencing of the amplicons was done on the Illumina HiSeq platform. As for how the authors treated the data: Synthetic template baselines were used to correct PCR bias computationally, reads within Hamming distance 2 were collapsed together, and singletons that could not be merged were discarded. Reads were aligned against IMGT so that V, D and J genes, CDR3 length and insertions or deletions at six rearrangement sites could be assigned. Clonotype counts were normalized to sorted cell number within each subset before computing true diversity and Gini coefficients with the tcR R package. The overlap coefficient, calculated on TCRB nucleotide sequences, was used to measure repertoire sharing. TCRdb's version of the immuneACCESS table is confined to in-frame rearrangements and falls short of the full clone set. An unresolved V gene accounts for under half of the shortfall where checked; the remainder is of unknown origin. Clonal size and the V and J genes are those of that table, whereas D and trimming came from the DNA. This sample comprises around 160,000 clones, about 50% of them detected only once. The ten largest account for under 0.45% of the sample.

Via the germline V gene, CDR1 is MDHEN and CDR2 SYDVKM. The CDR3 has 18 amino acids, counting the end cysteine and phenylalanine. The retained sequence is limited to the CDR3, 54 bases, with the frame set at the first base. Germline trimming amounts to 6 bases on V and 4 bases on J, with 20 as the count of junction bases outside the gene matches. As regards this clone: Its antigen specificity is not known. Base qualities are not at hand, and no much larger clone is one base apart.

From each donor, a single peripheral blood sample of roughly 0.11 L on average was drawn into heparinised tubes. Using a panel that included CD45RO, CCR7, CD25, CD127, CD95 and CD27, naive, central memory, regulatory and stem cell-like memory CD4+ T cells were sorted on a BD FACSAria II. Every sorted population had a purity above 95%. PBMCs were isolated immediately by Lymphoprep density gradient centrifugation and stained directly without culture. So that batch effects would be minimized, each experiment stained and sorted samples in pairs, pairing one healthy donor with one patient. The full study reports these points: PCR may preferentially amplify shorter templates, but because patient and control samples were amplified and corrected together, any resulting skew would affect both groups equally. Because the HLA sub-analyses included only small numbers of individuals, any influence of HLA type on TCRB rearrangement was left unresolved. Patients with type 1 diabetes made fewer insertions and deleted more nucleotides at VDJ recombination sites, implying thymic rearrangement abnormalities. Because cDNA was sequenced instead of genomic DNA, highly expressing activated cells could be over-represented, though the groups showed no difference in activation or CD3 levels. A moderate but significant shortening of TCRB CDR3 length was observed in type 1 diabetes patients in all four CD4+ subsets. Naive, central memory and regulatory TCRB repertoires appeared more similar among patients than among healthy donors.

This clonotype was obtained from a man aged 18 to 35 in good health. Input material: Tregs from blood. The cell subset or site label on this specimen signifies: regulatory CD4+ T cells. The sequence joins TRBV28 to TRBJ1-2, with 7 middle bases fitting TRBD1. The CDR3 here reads CASSNHPGQRTFLYGYTF. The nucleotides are TGTGCCAGCAGCAATCATCCGGGACAGCGGACTTTCCTCTATGGCTACACCTTC.